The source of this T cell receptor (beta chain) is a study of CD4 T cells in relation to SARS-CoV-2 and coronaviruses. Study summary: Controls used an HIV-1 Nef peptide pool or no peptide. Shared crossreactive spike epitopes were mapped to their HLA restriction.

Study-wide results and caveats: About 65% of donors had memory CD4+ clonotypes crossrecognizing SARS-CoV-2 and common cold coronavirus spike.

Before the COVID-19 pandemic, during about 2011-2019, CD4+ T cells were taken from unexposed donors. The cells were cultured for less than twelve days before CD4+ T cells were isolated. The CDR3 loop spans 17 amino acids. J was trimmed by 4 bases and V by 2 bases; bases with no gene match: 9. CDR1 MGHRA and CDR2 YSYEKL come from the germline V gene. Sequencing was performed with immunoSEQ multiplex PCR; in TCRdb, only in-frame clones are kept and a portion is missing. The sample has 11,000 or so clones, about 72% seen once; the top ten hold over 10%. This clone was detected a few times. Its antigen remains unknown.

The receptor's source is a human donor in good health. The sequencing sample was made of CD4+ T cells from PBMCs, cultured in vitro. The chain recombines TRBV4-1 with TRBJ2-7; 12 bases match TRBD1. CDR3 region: CASSQSLGGQGAYEQYF. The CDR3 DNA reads TGCGCCAGCAGCCAATCGCTGGGGGGACAGGGGGCTTACGAGCAGTACTTC.